The clone carrying this T cell receptor (beta chain) was found many times. What it recognizes is unknown. The lymph nodes were axillary draining lymph nodes from breast cancer patients. TCRdb reprocessed the multiplex PCR reads with MiXCR, giving one entry per CDR3 protein. The sample records approximately 90,000 distinct CDR3 sequences, roughly 28% being singletons. Germline CDR1 MGHRA, CDR2 YSYEKL. The CDR3 is 16 residues long. The ends were cut back, 4 bases at V and 0 bases at J, with 13 bases in the middle. The data stem from a study of breast tumors, draining lymph nodes, adjacent tissues. Findings and limits, study-wide: That most tumor T cells come from lymph nodes remained unproven. Luminal-like breast cancer showed significantly higher tumor–nontumor repertoire similarity than basal-like.

The sequence came from a female donor with breast cancer. Some clones in this sample may be carry-over from other donors' samples. The sequencing sample was made of axillary lymph node tissue. This sequence joins TRBV4-1 and TRBJ1-3; D may be TRBD1 (6 bases). CDR3: CASSLQDSFSGNTIYF. For the CDR3, the DNA is TGCGCCAGCAGCCTACAGGACAGCTTCTCTGGAAACACCATATATTTT.